This is a list of T cell receptor beta chains from one sample in a study of T cell changes during pregnancy in multiple sclerosis. Some clones are missing from TCRdb's copy, which holds only in-frame ones; the method was immunoSEQ multiplex PCR. The data contain roughly 80,000 clones, roughly 93% of them singletons. The input for sequencing was peripheral blood, taken in the second trimester of pregnancy. These receptors were obtained from a female donor with multiple sclerosis, enrolled in a pregnancy study. CDR3s include the opening cysteine and the closing phenylalanine or tryptophan. A D gene is named only where the DNA matches it firmly. Clone size is not always given. Where it is, it says once, few, many or a class for expanded clones.

cdr3_length: 13; j_call: TRBJ1-1; clone_size: .; d_call: .; v_call: TRBV6-5; cdr3_nt: TGTGCCAGCAGTTACCACGGAGGAGGTGAAGCTTTCTTT; cdr3_aa: CASSYHGGGEAFF
cdr3_length: 13; j_call: TRBJ2-7; clone_size: .; d_call: .; v_call: TRBV27; cdr3_nt: TGTGCCAGCAGTCTCTCCGGGGGACACGAGCAGTACTTC; cdr3_aa: CASSLSGGHEQYF
cdr3_length: 13; j_call: TRBJ2-7; clone_size: .; d_call: .; v_call: TRBV5-1; cdr3_nt: TGCGCCAGCAGCTTATGGACAGACTACGAGCAGTACTTC; cdr3_aa: CASSLWTDYEQYF
cdr3_length: 15; j_call: TRBJ2-3; clone_size: .; d_call: TRBD2; v_call: TRBV11-3; cdr3_nt: TGTGCCAGCAGCCCTCGGGGACTAGGGCCAGATACGCAGTATTTT; cdr3_aa: CASSPRGLGPDTQYF
cdr3_length: 14; j_call: TRBJ2-5; clone_size: .; d_call: TRBD2; v_call: TRBV18; cdr3_nt: TGTGCCAGCTCACCAGAGGGGAGGGGAGAGACCCAGTACTTC; cdr3_aa: CASSPEGRGETQYF
cdr3_length: 12; j_call: TRBJ1-2; clone_size: .; d_call: .; v_call: TRBV19; cdr3_nt: TGTGCCAGTAGTATAGGAGGCCTTGGCTACACCTTC; cdr3_aa: CASSIGGLGYTF
cdr3_length: 15; j_call: TRBJ2-1; clone_size: .; d_call: .; v_call: TRBV10-3; cdr3_nt: TGTGCCATCAGTGAGGATGCAGGGGTGGACAATGAGCAGTTCTTC; cdr3_aa: CAISEDAGVDNEQFF
cdr3_length: 13; j_call: TRBJ2-5; clone_size: .; d_call: .; v_call: TRBV6-5; cdr3_nt: TGTGCCAGCAGTTACTCTGGCGGGGAGACCCAGTACTTC; cdr3_aa: CASSYSGGETQYF
cdr3_length: 17; j_call: TRBJ2-1; clone_size: .; d_call: .; v_call: TRBV9; cdr3_nt: TGTGCCAGCAGCGTCCAGACTAGTCTGTACTCCTACAATGAGCAGTTCTTC; cdr3_aa: CASSVQTSLYSYNEQFF
cdr3_length: 13; j_call: TRBJ2-1; clone_size: .; d_call: .; v_call: TRBV18; cdr3_nt: TGTGCCAGCTCACCAACTCACTACAATGAGCAGTTCTTC; cdr3_aa: CASSPTHYNEQFF
cdr3_length: 14; j_call: TRBJ2-1; clone_size: .; d_call: TRBD2; v_call: TRBV11-2; cdr3_nt: TGTGCCAGCAGCCGCCGGGGGGTAAACAATGAGCAGTTCTTC; cdr3_aa: CASSRRGVNNEQFF
cdr3_length: 14; j_call: TRBJ2-7; clone_size: .; d_call: TRBD2; v_call: TRBV28; cdr3_nt: TGTGCCAGCAGACGTAGCGGGGGGAAACCCGAGCAGTACTTC; cdr3_aa: CASRRSGGKPEQYF
cdr3_length: 13; j_call: TRBJ2-1; clone_size: .; d_call: TRBD1; v_call: TRBV19; cdr3_nt: TGTGCCAGTAGAGAGGACAGGTACAATGAGCAGTTCTTC; cdr3_aa: CASREDRYNEQFF
cdr3_length: 14; j_call: TRBJ2-7; clone_size: .; d_call: .; v_call: TRBV7-9; cdr3_nt: TGTGCCAGCAGCCCCCAGGGGCTCCCCTACGAGCAGTACTTC; cdr3_aa: CASSPQGLPYEQYF
cdr3_length: 12; j_call: TRBJ1-1; clone_size: .; d_call: .; v_call: TRBV28; cdr3_nt: TGTGCCAGCAGTTTAGGTGAGGGTGAAGCTTTCTTT; cdr3_aa: CASSLGEGEAFF
cdr3_length: 16; j_call: TRBJ2-5; clone_size: .; d_call: .; v_call: TRBV15; cdr3_nt: TGTGCCACCAGCAGAGATTATACAGGGCCCCAAGAGACCCAGTACTTC; cdr3_aa: CATSRDYTGPQETQYF
cdr3_length: 15; j_call: TRBJ1-5; clone_size: .; d_call: TRBD1; v_call: TRBV19; cdr3_nt: TGTGCCAGTAGTCTTTCAGGGGGCGGCAATCAGCCCCAGCATTTT; cdr3_aa: CASSLSGGGNQPQHF
cdr3_length: 15; j_call: TRBJ2-7; clone_size: .; d_call: TRBD1; v_call: TRBV6-6; cdr3_nt: TGTGCCAGCAGAGGTCGTGATCCACAGGGGGGCGAGCAGTACTTC; cdr3_aa: CASRGRDPQGGEQYF
cdr3_length: 17; j_call: TRBJ1-1; clone_size: .; d_call: .; v_call: TRBV21-1; cdr3_nt: TGTGCCAGCAGCGAGAAAACCCCACGGGGGGGCGGTACTGAAGCTTTCTTT; cdr3_aa: CASSEKTPRGGGTEAFF
cdr3_length: 14; j_call: TRBJ1-4; clone_size: .; d_call: TRBD1; v_call: TRBV18; cdr3_nt: TGTGCCAGCTCTACGGGACAGGGAGGTGAAAAACTGTTTTTT; cdr3_aa: CASSTGQGGEKLFF
cdr3_length: 15; j_call: TRBJ1-2; clone_size: .; d_call: .; v_call: TRBV5-6; cdr3_nt: TGTGCCAGCAGCTTCTCTAACAGGGTCCACTATGGCTACACCTTC; cdr3_aa: CASSFSNRVHYGYTF
cdr3_length: 13; j_call: TRBJ1-1; clone_size: .; d_call: .; v_call: TRBV11-2; cdr3_nt: TGTGCCAGCAGCTTAGCTCTAAACACTGAAGCTTTCTTT; cdr3_aa: CASSLALNTEAFF
cdr3_length: 13; j_call: TRBJ2-3; clone_size: .; d_call: .; v_call: TRBV6-5; cdr3_nt: TGTGCCAGCAGTAACCTAGGAGCAGATACGCAGTATTTT; cdr3_aa: CASSNLGADTQYF
cdr3_length: 15; j_call: TRBJ1-1; clone_size: .; d_call: TRBD1; v_call: TRBV10-3; cdr3_nt: TGTGCCATCAGTGCGTGGGACAGGAGCCTTGACGGAGCTTTCTTT; cdr3_aa: CAISAWDRSLDGAFF
cdr3_length: 16; j_call: TRBJ2-1; clone_size: .; d_call: .; v_call: TRBV18; cdr3_nt: TGTGCCAGCTCACCACCGGGGGCGTTCGGGGGGAATGAGCAGTTCTTC; cdr3_aa: CASSPPGAFGGNEQFF
cdr3_length: 18; j_call: TRBJ2-6; clone_size: once; d_call: TRBD2; v_call: TRBV7-2; cdr3_nt: TGTGCCAGCAGCTGGCTAGCGGGGGTCGCCACTGGGGCCAACGTCCTGACTTTC; cdr3_aa: CASSWLAGVATGANVLTF
cdr3_length: 13; j_call: TRBJ1-4; clone_size: .; d_call: .; v_call: TRBV9; cdr3_nt: TGTGCCAGCAGCCCACCCGGGGGTGAAAAACTGTTTTTT; cdr3_aa: CASSPPGGEKLFF
cdr3_length: 14; j_call: TRBJ2-1; clone_size: .; d_call: .; v_call: TRBV2; cdr3_nt: TGTGCCAGCAGGGGGGGACCGGGCTACAATGAGCAGTTCTTC; cdr3_aa: CASRGGPGYNEQFF
cdr3_length: 16; j_call: TRBJ2-7; clone_size: .; d_call: TRBD1; v_call: TRBV18; cdr3_nt: TGTGCCAGCTCAGCCCTCCCGGGACAGGGGCCCTACGAGCAGTACTTC; cdr3_aa: CASSALPGQGPYEQYF
cdr3_length: 16; j_call: TRBJ2-1; clone_size: .; d_call: .; v_call: TRBV21-1; cdr3_nt: TGTGCCAGCAGCAAAGCGCCGGGACAGGGTCACCATGAGCAGTTCTTC; cdr3_aa: CASSKAPGQGHHEQFF
cdr3_length: 14; j_call: TRBJ1-2; clone_size: few; d_call: .; v_call: TRBV4-1; cdr3_nt: TGCGCCAGCAGCAAGGACAGTGGGGGCACTGGCTACACCTTC; cdr3_aa: CASSKDSGGTGYTF
cdr3_length: 16; j_call: TRBJ2-1; clone_size: .; d_call: TRBD2; v_call: TRBV10-3; cdr3_nt: TGTGCCATCAACGGGGGAGGGGACTGGAACTACAATGAGCAGTTCTTC; cdr3_aa: CAINGGGDWNYNEQFF
cdr3_length: 14; j_call: TRBJ1-1; clone_size: .; d_call: .; v_call: TRBV7-3; cdr3_nt: TGTGCCAGCAGCTTAGCCAGGGAGGATCCTGAAGCTTTCTTT; cdr3_aa: CASSLAREDPEAFF
cdr3_length: 13; j_call: TRBJ2-1; clone_size: once; d_call: TRBD2; v_call: TRBV30; cdr3_nt: TGTGCCTGGAGCCTGACTAGCGTAAATGAGCAGTTCTTC; cdr3_aa: CAWSLTSVNEQFF
cdr3_length: 17; j_call: TRBJ2-7; clone_size: once; d_call: TRBD1; v_call: TRBV28; cdr3_nt: TGTGCCAGCAGTCCCTTATTCCTCCGGGACAGAGCCTACGAGCAGTACTTC; cdr3_aa: CASSPLFLRDRAYEQYF
cdr3_length: 16; j_call: TRBJ1-1; clone_size: .; d_call: .; v_call: TRBV11-2; cdr3_nt: TGTGCCAGCAGCCTCCTCCGGGGAGGTCGGAACACTGAAGCTTTCTTT; cdr3_aa: CASSLLRGGRNTEAFF
cdr3_length: 15; j_call: TRBJ2-2; clone_size: .; d_call: .; v_call: TRBV6-5; cdr3_nt: TGTGCCAGCACCTGGGACGGGGGTTTTTCCGGGGAGCTGTTTTTT; cdr3_aa: CASTWDGGFSGELFF
cdr3_length: 13; j_call: TRBJ2-1; clone_size: .; d_call: TRBD1; v_call: TRBV13; cdr3_nt: TGTGCCAGCAGATTAAGACAGGGCAATGAGCAGTTCTTC; cdr3_aa: CASRLRQGNEQFF
cdr3_length: 16; j_call: TRBJ1-2; clone_size: .; d_call: .; v_call: TRBV27; cdr3_nt: TGTGCCAGCAGTTTATCCGGGGGGGGGAGACAGTATGGCTACACCTTC; cdr3_aa: CASSLSGGGRQYGYTF
cdr3_length: 14; j_call: TRBJ1-3; clone_size: .; d_call: TRBD1; v_call: TRBV6-5; cdr3_nt: TGTGCCAGTAGACAGGGCTCGACTGGAAACACCATATATTTT; cdr3_aa: CASRQGSTGNTIYF
cdr3_length: 14; j_call: TRBJ2-7; clone_size: .; d_call: TRBD1; v_call: TRBV6-1; cdr3_nt: TGTGCCAGCAGTGACCTTACAGGGGTAGGCGAGCAGTACTTC; cdr3_aa: CASSDLTGVGEQYF
cdr3_length: 15; j_call: TRBJ2-5; clone_size: .; d_call: TRBD2; v_call: TRBV6-5; cdr3_nt: TGTGCCAGCAGTTTGGGGGGGGGAGACCAAGAGACCCAGTACTTC; cdr3_aa: CASSLGGGDQETQYF
cdr3_length: 15; j_call: TRBJ1-1; clone_size: .; d_call: .; v_call: TRBV4-2; cdr3_nt: TGTGCCAGCAGCCAGGAACCGGGACAATTCACTGAAGCTTTCTTT; cdr3_aa: CASSQEPGQFTEAFF
cdr3_length: 12; j_call: TRBJ2-7; clone_size: .; d_call: TRBD2; v_call: TRBV27; cdr3_nt: TGTGCCAGCGGGACTAGCGACTACGAGCAGTACTTC; cdr3_aa: CASGTSDYEQYF
cdr3_length: 14; j_call: TRBJ1-5; clone_size: .; d_call: .; v_call: TRBV4-2; cdr3_nt: TGTGCCAGCAGCCAAAACAGGGAACGCCAGCCCCAGCATTTT; cdr3_aa: CASSQNRERQPQHF
cdr3_length: 15; j_call: TRBJ2-3; clone_size: .; d_call: TRBD2; v_call: TRBV27; cdr3_nt: TGTGCCAGCAGCCGGCCGGGACTAGTCCCAGATACGCAGTATTTT; cdr3_aa: CASSRPGLVPDTQYF
cdr3_length: 14; j_call: TRBJ1-1; clone_size: .; d_call: .; v_call: TRBV11-3; cdr3_nt: TGTGCCAGCAGCTTAGGTCATGGGAGCACTGAAGCTTTCTTT; cdr3_aa: CASSLGHGSTEAFF
cdr3_length: 18; j_call: TRBJ2-6; clone_size: .; d_call: TRBD1; v_call: TRBV5-1; cdr3_nt: TGCGCCAGCAGCTGGGACAGGGGTTCTAGGTCTGGGGCCAACGTCCTGACTTTC; cdr3_aa: CASSWDRGSRSGANVLTF
cdr3_length: 15; j_call: TRBJ1-1; clone_size: .; d_call: .; v_call: TRBV5-6; cdr3_nt: TGTGCCAGCAGCTTGGGAGGGCTAATGAACACTGAAGCTTTCTTT; cdr3_aa: CASSLGGLMNTEAFF
cdr3_length: 17; j_call: TRBJ2-2; clone_size: .; d_call: TRBD1; v_call: TRBV9; cdr3_nt: TGTGCCAGCAGCGTACCCCGACAGGGTTTAAGGACCGGGGAGCTGTTTTTT; cdr3_aa: CASSVPRQGLRTGELFF
cdr3_length: 12; j_call: TRBJ2-1; clone_size: .; d_call: .; v_call: TRBV7-6; cdr3_nt: TGTGCCAGCAGCCACCGAAAGCGTGAGCAGTTCTTC; cdr3_aa: CASSHRKREQFF
cdr3_length: 15; j_call: TRBJ2-2; clone_size: .; d_call: TRBD1; v_call: TRBV7-3; cdr3_nt: TGTGCCAGCAGGTCGACAGGGGGCTCGGGCGGGGAGCTGTTTTTT; cdr3_aa: CASRSTGGSGGELFF
cdr3_length: 15; j_call: TRBJ1-1; clone_size: .; d_call: TRBD1; v_call: TRBV28; cdr3_nt: TGTGCCAGCAGTCCACAGGGGGCGGGAAACACTGAAGCTTTCTTT; cdr3_aa: CASSPQGAGNTEAFF
cdr3_length: 12; j_call: TRBJ2-5; clone_size: .; d_call: .; v_call: TRBV27; cdr3_nt: TGTGTGGCAGGTCCGTACCAAGAGACCCAGTACTTC; cdr3_aa: CVAGPYQETQYF
cdr3_length: 14; j_call: TRBJ2-5; clone_size: .; d_call: TRBD1; v_call: TRBV27; cdr3_nt: TGTGCCAGCAGACGGGGACAGCCACAAGAGACCCAGTACTTC; cdr3_aa: CASRRGQPQETQYF